This TCR beta chain is drawn from a study of blood T cell repertoires in COVID-19 (dated by TCRdb to the early 2020s). Regarding the research as a whole: Samples from collaborators originated in the United States, Italy and Spain and spanned both the acute and convalescent phases of COVID-19. The prospective study material was composed of cDNA or gDNA derived from T cells, B-cell-depleted T cells, or PBMCs. Deeply sampled blood TCRbeta repertoires from subjects exposed to, actively infected with, or recovered from COVID-19 were included in the dataset. The repertoires were released in a freely available public database intended as a resource for research on the immune response to SARS-CoV-2. Samples were obtained from the ongoing ImmuneRACE study (first 160 participants) and from 1,254 subjects provided by 6 global collaborators. The sample metadata nearly always contained a de-identified subject ID, COVID-19 status, age in years and sex. HLA class I and class II types, where available, came from metadata supplied by the sample provider rather than from assay-based typing.

TCRbeta CDR3 regions were amplified from genomic DNA by means of the immunoSEQ Assay, a bias-controlled multiplex PCR. The authors' analysis ran thus. Nucleated cell counts per sample were estimated from amplification of reference gene primers within the assay. To quantify the absolute abundance of each unique TCRbeta CDR3 rearrangement, sequence reads were collapsed and filtered. For each sample, productive Simpson clonality was calculated as the square root of Simpson's diversity index across productive rearrangements. The clones in this table, taken by TCRdb from immuneACCESS, are in-frame only. Not every clone is retained; where verified, under half of the shortfall comes from an unresolved V gene, and the cause of the rest is unknown. That table supplies the V and J calls and clone size; D and trimming were determined from the DNA. The sample table shows under 200,000 clones, and about 90% are seen once. The top ten hold around 6.5% of the sample.

Enrolling through a virtual design, the prospective study's participants ranged in age from roughly 18 to 89 years and lived across 20 to 30 United States geographic areas. To assign participants to cohorts, the prospective study relied on clinical history that participants themselves reported in a screening survey and a study questionnaire. For ImmuneRACE Cohort 3, a participant was defined as recovered based on two consecutive negative NP/OP PCR tests, clearance by a healthcare professional, or resolution of symptoms. Mobile phlebotomists in the prospective study collected whole blood, serum and a nasopharyngeal or oropharyngeal swab from every participant. Participants in the prospective study had the option to provide additional blood draws and questionnaires over a 2-month period. Before DNA extraction, prospective study blood samples were shipped either frozen or at room temperature. What the authors observed across the whole study: The quantity of clinical and demographic metadata differed by source and by participant and was supplied without curation.

The table lists this clone with a few counts. What this receptor recognizes is not known. Base qualities are missing; no much larger clone stands one base away. A distance of 19 bases separates the germline ends of V and J, which lose 7 bases and 4 bases respectively. As encoded in the germline V gene, CDR1 is MDHEN while CDR2 is SYDVKM. The CDR3 numbers 16 residues from cysteine through phenylalanine. The read is trimmed to its CDR3 DNA, 48 bases read in frame from base 1. The chain uses TRBV28 and TRBJ1-4, and TRBD1 may be the D gene, going by 6 matching bases. This receptor was obtained from a woman in her 50s who had recovered from COVID-19. The sequenced sample consisted of PBMCs or T cells enriched from blood (not recorded which). Here the CDR3 is given as CASTVGDTPVNEKLFF. The sequenced DNA is TGTGCCAGCACCGTAGGGGACACTCCCGTTAATGAAAAACTGTTTTTT.